This TCR beta chain is drawn from a study of molecular identifiers for immune sequencing clone quantification. This clonotype was detected many times. Its antigen is still unknown. General observations from the study: Investigators reportedly could detect spiked Jurkat TCR RNA from one cell among around 900,000 naive cells. Under 1% of molecules in naive cells, but over 97% of effector molecules, belonged to clones above 20 RNA copies. Barcode sharing among identical TCR molecules could make large clones appear smaller.

The germline V and J ends were trimmed by 5 bases and 6 bases, with 10 bases remaining between them. The CDR3 sequence is 13 residues long. Previously described methods and listed TCR primers produced bulk TCR libraries. TCRdb re-called the PCR reads through MiXCR, storing one row per CDR3 protein. There are around 65,000 distinct CDR3 sequences in the sample; 17% occur only once, and 1.5% lies in the top ten. The TCR sequence derives from a human donor in good health. Some libraries in this study had Jurkat cell RNA spiked in. This sequence joins TRBV12-3 or TRBV12-4 and TRBJ2-2; D possibly matches TRBD1 or TRBD2 (5 bases each). The material sequenced was naive CD8+ T cells from blood, with Jurkat cell RNA spiked in. As to subset: FACS-sorted CD8+CD4-CCR7+CD45RA+ naive T cells. CDR3 coding DNA: TGTGCCAGCAGTCAAAGGGGAGCCGGGGAGCTGTTTTTT. It yields the protein CASSQRGAGELFF.